Sequencing of this T cell receptor beta chain was carried out in a study of blood T cells in healthy people across ages. This CDR3 region has 13 residues. CDR1 is SGHRS, CDR2 YFSETQ, per germline. The donors, all healthy, were Caucasians living in Russia, aged 6 to 90. Next came a second PCR, run for about 6 to 11 cycles, which used a sample-barcoded 5' primer along with a J-beta primer mix. TCRdb analysed the 5' RACE reads with MiXCR anew, one entry per CDR3 protein. Among hundreds of thousands of distinct CDR3 sequences listed, approximately 29% were seen once. This clonotype was seen more than once but under ten times. Its antigen is currently unknown. It may be a read error: a sequence one base away is much more abundant. Study observations and caveats: Percentage of naive T cells showed a strong correlation with TCR beta diversity. Naive CD4+ cell counts and diversity both ran higher in long-lived than in aged donors. Researchers said unsorted PBMCs prevented a conclusive naive versus antigen-experienced comparison.

The chain carries TRBV5-1 and TRBJ2-1; maybe TRBD2 (5 bases). The specimen was blood. The sequence derives from a woman of 80 years or more in good health. CDR3 in amino acids: CARSLASLAEQFF. The CDR3 coding sequence is TGCGCCCGCAGCTTGGCTAGCCTCGCTGAGCAGTTCTTC.